A selection of T cell receptor beta chains follows, all from one sample in a study of CD8 T cells in ankylosing spondylitis. Via MiXCR, TCRdb re-called the 5' RACE reads, giving one row per CDR3 protein. The table records a few hundred thousand distinct CDR3 sequences, less than 25% of them present only once. What was sequenced was blood, either unsorted or a sorted T cell fraction (not recorded which). Receptors were obtained from a female donor with ankylosing spondylitis or in good health (not recorded which). The CDR3 runs from the conserved cysteine through the conserved F or W. D genes are given only for firm matches. Rows give clone size only sometimes, using once, few, many, or a class for an expanded clone.

V gene: TRBV7-2
clone size: few
J gene: TRBJ2-1
D gene: .
CDR3 length: 15
CDR3 protein: CASSPGRGSYNEQFF
CDR3 DNA: TGTGCCAGCAGCCCCGGCAGAGGGTCATACAATGAGCAGTTCTTC

V gene: TRBV15
clone size: .
J gene: TRBJ1-6
D gene: TRBD1
CDR3 length: 16
CDR3 protein: CATSRDRGLKHSPLHF
CDR3 DNA: TGTGCCACCAGCAGAGATAGGGGGCTTAAGCACTCACCCCTCCACTTT

V gene: TRBV2
clone size: .
J gene: TRBJ2-1
D gene: .
CDR3 length: 14
CDR3 protein: CASSETRQVGLMIF
CDR3 DNA: TGTGCCAGCAGTGAAACCAGACAGGTCGGTTTGATGATCTTC

V gene: TRBV5-1
clone size: many
J gene: TRBJ2-5
D gene: .
CDR3 length: 15
CDR3 protein: CASSLGGVGQETQYF
CDR3 DNA: TGCGCCAGCAGCTTGGGCGGGGTCGGGCAAGAGACCCAGTACTTC

V gene: TRBV7-8
clone size: .
J gene: TRBJ2-3
D gene: TRBD2
CDR3 length: 15
CDR3 protein: CASSAMTSGTDTQYF
CDR3 DNA: TGTGCCAGCAGCGCCATGACTAGCGGTACAGATACGCAGTATTTT

V gene: TRBV28
clone size: .
J gene: TRBJ2-2
D gene: TRBD2
CDR3 length: 15
CDR3 protein: CASSLRSGRVGELFF
CDR3 DNA: TGTGCCAGCAGTTTGCGCAGCGGGAGGGTCGGGGAGCTGTTTTTT

V gene: TRBV10-3
clone size: many
J gene: TRBJ2-5
D gene: .
CDR3 length: 13
CDR3 protein: CAISPYWEETQYF
CDR3 DNA: TGTGCCATCAGCCCCTACTGGGAAGAGACCCAGTACTTC

V gene: TRBV29-1
clone size: many
J gene: TRBJ1-5
D gene: .
CDR3 length: 12
CDR3 protein: CSVAGVNQPQHF
CDR3 DNA: TGCAGCGTTGCGGGGGTAAATCAGCCCCAGCATTTT

V gene: TRBV20-1
clone size: few
J gene: TRBJ2-5
D gene: .
CDR3 length: 14
CDR3 protein: CSANPPRWQETQYF
CDR3 DNA: TGCAGTGCTAACCCCCCACGATGGCAAGAGACCCAGTACTTC

V gene: TRBV5-5
clone size: many
J gene: TRBJ1-5
D gene: .
CDR3 length: 13
CDR3 protein: CASSVDSNQPQHF
CDR3 DNA: TGTGCCAGCTCGGTGGACTCCAATCAGCCCCAGCATTTT

V gene: TRBV3-1
clone size: few
J gene: TRBJ2-5
D gene: .
CDR3 length: 17
CDR3 protein: CASSQDPRGRGWETQYF
CDR3 DNA: TGTGCCAGCAGCCAAGATCCCAGGGGACGAGGCTGGGAGACCCAGTACTTC

V gene: TRBV7-2
clone size: .
J gene: TRBJ2-1
D gene: .
CDR3 length: 14
CDR3 protein: CASSLGFQSDEQFF
CDR3 DNA: TGTGCCAGCAGCTTAGGTTTTCAATCCGATGAGCAGTTCTTC

V gene: TRBV28
clone size: few
J gene: TRBJ1-1
D gene: TRBD1
CDR3 length: 14
CDR3 protein: CASIRQGGNTEAFF
CDR3 DNA: TGTGCCAGCATTCGACAGGGGGGTAACACTGAAGCTTTCTTT

V gene: TRBV29-1
clone size: few
J gene: TRBJ2-1
D gene: TRBD2
CDR3 length: 16
CDR3 protein: CSAPYRGAGGPIEQFF
CDR3 DNA: TGCAGCGCACCCTACCGTGGAGCGGGAGGGCCGATTGAGCAGTTCTTC

V gene: TRBV20-1
clone size: few
J gene: TRBJ1-2
D gene: TRBD1
CDR3 length: 13
CDR3 protein: CSAKPTGEDGYTF
CDR3 DNA: TGCAGTGCCAAACCGACAGGGGAAGATGGCTACACCTTC

V gene: TRBV6-5
clone size: few
J gene: TRBJ2-3
D gene: .
CDR3 length: 14
CDR3 protein: CASSYFDSTDTQYF
CDR3 DNA: TGTGCCAGCAGTTACTTTGACAGCACAGATACGCAGTATTTT

V gene: TRBV6-5
clone size: .
J gene: TRBJ2-6
D gene: .
CDR3 length: 15
CDR3 protein: CASSYINYGANLLTF
CDR3 DNA: TGTGCCAGCAGCTATATAAACTACGGGGCCAACCTCCTGACTTTC

V gene: TRBV5-6
clone size: many
J gene: TRBJ1-5
D gene: .
CDR3 length: 15
CDR3 protein: CASSLWGISNQPQHF
CDR3 DNA: TGTGCCAGCAGCTTGTGGGGGATTAGCAATCAGCCCCAGCATTTT

V gene: TRBV7-9
clone size: .
J gene: TRBJ2-2
D gene: TRBD2
CDR3 length: 15
CDR3 protein: CASRKREGDTGELFF
CDR3 DNA: TGTGCCAGCAGAAAGCGGGAGGGCGACACCGGGGAGCTGTTTTTT

V gene: TRBV7-2
clone size: .
J gene: TRBJ1-4
D gene: .
CDR3 length: 14
CDR3 protein: CASSLERFIEKLFF
CDR3 DNA: TGTGCCAGCAGCTTAGAACGCTTTATTGAAAAACTGTTTTTT

V gene: TRBV20-1
clone size: .
J gene: TRBJ2-7
D gene: .
CDR3 length: 14
CDR3 protein: CSASLNRVGGEQYF
CDR3 DNA: TGCAGTGCCTCACTCAACAGGGTCGGCGGCGAGCAGTACTTC

V gene: TRBV7-2
clone size: .
J gene: TRBJ2-3
D gene: TRBD2
CDR3 length: 17
CDR3 protein: CASSLVSGTSGTDTQYF
CDR3 DNA: TGTGCCAGCAGCTTAGTCTCCGGGACTAGCGGAACAGATACGCAGTATTTT

V gene: TRBV20-1
clone size: few
J gene: TRBJ2-5
D gene: .
CDR3 length: 12
CDR3 protein: CSAFRVGETQYF
CDR3 DNA: TGCAGTGCCTTTAGGGTCGGAGAGACCCAGTACTTC

V gene: TRBV7-2
clone size: few
J gene: TRBJ2-7
D gene: .
CDR3 length: 14
CDR3 protein: CASSLEPVPLEQYF
CDR3 DNA: TGTGCCAGCAGCTTAGAGCCGGTCCCACTTGAGCAGTACTTC

V gene: TRBV20-1
clone size: .
J gene: TRBJ1-2
D gene: .
CDR3 length: 15
CDR3 protein: CFATRPRGANYGYTF
CDR3 DNA: TGCTTCGCTACAAGACCCAGGGGAGCTAACTATGGCTACACCTTC

V gene: TRBV29-1
clone size: .
J gene: TRBJ2-3
D gene: TRBD2
CDR3 length: 15
CDR3 protein: CSANIAGTSTDTQYF
CDR3 DNA: TGCAGCGCCAACATAGCGGGGACTAGCACAGATACGCAGTATTTT

V gene: TRBV20-1
clone size: .
J gene: TRBJ2-1
D gene: .
CDR3 length: 14
CDR3 protein: CSALISGAYNEQFF
CDR3 DNA: TGCAGTGCCCTTATTAGCGGAGCCTACAATGAGCAGTTCTTC

V gene: TRBV20-1
clone size: few
J gene: TRBJ2-7
D gene: .
CDR3 length: 13
CDR3 protein: CSARGKLKGEQYF
CDR3 DNA: TGCAGTGCTAGGGGGAAACTCAAGGGGGAGCAGTACTTC

V gene: TRBV7-8
clone size: few
J gene: TRBJ1-1
D gene: .
CDR3 length: 16
CDR3 protein: CASSPGVAPRSSEAFF
CDR3 DNA: TGTGCCAGCAGCCCAGGGGTGGCACCACGGTCCTCCGAAGCTTTCTTT

V gene: TRBV28
clone size: .
J gene: TRBJ1-6
D gene: TRBD1
CDR3 length: 14
CDR3 protein: CASSGGQIYSPLHF
CDR3 DNA: TGTGCCAGCAGTGGGGGACAGATTTATTCACCCCTCCACTTT

V gene: TRBV20-1
clone size: .
J gene: TRBJ2-1
D gene: TRBD2
CDR3 length: 17
CDR3 protein: CSAFRPFSGSSYNEQFF
CDR3 DNA: TGCAGTGCTTTTCGCCCCTTTAGCGGGAGTTCCTACAATGAGCAGTTCTTC

V gene: TRBV12-3/TRBV12-4
clone size: .
J gene: TRBJ2-2
D gene: TRBD1
CDR3 length: 15
CDR3 protein: CARSFWTGADGELFF
CDR3 DNA: TGTGCCAGAAGTTTCTGGACAGGGGCTGACGGGGAGCTGTTTTTT

V gene: TRBV18
clone size: .
J gene: TRBJ2-1
D gene: TRBD2
CDR3 length: 17
CDR3 protein: CASSPPGLAGPSNEQFF
CDR3 DNA: TGTGCCAGCTCACCGCCGGGACTAGCGGGCCCTAGTAATGAGCAGTTCTTC

V gene: TRBV3-1
clone size: many
J gene: TRBJ2-5
D gene: .
CDR3 length: 14
CDR3 protein: CASSQRAREVTQYF
CDR3 DNA: TGTGCCAGCAGCCAAAGAGCTAGGGAGGTGACCCAGTACTTC

V gene: TRBV5-1
clone size: .
J gene: TRBJ2-3
D gene: .
CDR3 length: 15
CDR3 protein: CASSLVTGQGDTQYF
CDR3 DNA: TGCGCCAGCAGCTTGGTCACAGGGCAAGGGGATACGCAGTATTTT

V gene: TRBV6-5
clone size: many
J gene: TRBJ1-1
D gene: .
CDR3 length: 14
CDR3 protein: CASSFNSGVTEAFF
CDR3 DNA: TGTGCCAGCAGTTTCAATTCGGGGGTGACTGAAGCTTTCTTT

V gene: TRBV5-1
clone size: .
J gene: TRBJ2-1
D gene: TRBD2
CDR3 length: 15
CDR3 protein: CATPHGRRERSEQFF
CDR3 DNA: TGCGCCACCCCGCACGGAAGGCGGGAGCGCAGTGAGCAGTTCTTC

V gene: TRBV20-1
clone size: few
J gene: TRBJ1-4
D gene: .
CDR3 length: 10
CDR3 protein: CSARDRKLFF
CDR3 DNA: TGCAGTGCTAGAGATAGAAAACTGTTTTTT

V gene: TRBV12-3/TRBV12-4
clone size: .
J gene: TRBJ2-5
D gene: .
CDR3 length: 12
CDR3 protein: CASRRDLETQYF
CDR3 DNA: TGTGCCAGCAGGAGGGACCTGGAGACCCAGTACTTC

V gene: TRBV20-1
clone size: .
J gene: TRBJ2-1
D gene: .
CDR3 length: 14
CDR3 protein: CSAKWSAGGNEQFF
CDR3 DNA: TGCAGTGCTAAGTGGTCGGCCGGGGGCAATGAGCAGTTCTTC

V gene: TRBV2
clone size: .
J gene: TRBJ2-5
D gene: .
CDR3 length: 13
CDR3 protein: CASSRGSGETQYF
CDR3 DNA: TGTGCCAGCAGTAGGGGTTCTGGGGAGACCCAGTACTTC